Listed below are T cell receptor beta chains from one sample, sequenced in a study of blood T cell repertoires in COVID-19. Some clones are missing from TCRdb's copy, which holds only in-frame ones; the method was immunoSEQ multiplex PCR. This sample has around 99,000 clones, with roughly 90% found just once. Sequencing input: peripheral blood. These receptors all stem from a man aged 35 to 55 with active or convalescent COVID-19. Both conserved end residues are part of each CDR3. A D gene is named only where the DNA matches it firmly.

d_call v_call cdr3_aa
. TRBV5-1 CASGGENTEAFF
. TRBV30 CAWTNVVGREQYF
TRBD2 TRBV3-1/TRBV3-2 CASSLGLAGVNEQFF
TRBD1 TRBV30 CAWEATGYSYEQYF
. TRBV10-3 CAISESTRGEKLFF
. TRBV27 CASSRVGRQETQYF
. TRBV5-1 CASSVGDNYGYTF
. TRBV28 CASSLSTTYNEQFF
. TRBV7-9 CASSPWSGGRSSYEQYF
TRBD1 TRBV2 CASSLQGTDTQYF
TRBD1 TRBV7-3 CASSPGTGGVDEQYF
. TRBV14 CASSQDARGSTGELFF
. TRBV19 CASCFPEAGELFF